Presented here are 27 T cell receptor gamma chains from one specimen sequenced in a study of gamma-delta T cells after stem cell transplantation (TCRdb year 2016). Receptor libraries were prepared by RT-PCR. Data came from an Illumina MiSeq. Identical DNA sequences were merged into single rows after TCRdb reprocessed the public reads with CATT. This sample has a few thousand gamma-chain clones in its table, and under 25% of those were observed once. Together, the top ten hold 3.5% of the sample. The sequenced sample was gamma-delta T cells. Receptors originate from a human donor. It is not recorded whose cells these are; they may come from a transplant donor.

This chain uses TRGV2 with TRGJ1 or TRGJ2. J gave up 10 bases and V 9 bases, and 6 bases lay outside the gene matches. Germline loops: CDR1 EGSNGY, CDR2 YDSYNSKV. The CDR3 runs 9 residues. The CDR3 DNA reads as TGTGCCACCCCGGGGAAGAAACTCTTT. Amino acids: CATPGKKLF.

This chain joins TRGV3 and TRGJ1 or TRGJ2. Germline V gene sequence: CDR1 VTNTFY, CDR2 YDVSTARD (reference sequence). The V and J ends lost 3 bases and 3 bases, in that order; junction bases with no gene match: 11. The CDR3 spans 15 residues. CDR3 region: CATWDRRPRYYKKLF. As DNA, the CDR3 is TGTGCCACCTGGGACCGAAGACCTCGTTATTATAAGAAACTCTTT.

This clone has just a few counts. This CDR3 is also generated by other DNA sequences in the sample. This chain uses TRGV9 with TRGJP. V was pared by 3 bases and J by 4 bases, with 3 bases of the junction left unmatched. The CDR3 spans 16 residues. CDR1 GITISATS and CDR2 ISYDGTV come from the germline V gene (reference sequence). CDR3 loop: CALWESQELGKKIKVF. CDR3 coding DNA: TGTGCCTTGTGGGAGTCTCAAGAGTTGGGCAAAAAAATCAAGGTATTT.

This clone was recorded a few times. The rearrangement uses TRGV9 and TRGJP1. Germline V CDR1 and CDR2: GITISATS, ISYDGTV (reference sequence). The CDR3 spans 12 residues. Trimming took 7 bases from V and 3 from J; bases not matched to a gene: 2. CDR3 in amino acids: CALCPTGWFKIF. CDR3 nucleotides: TGTGCCTTGTGCCCCACTGGTTGGTTCAAGATATTT.

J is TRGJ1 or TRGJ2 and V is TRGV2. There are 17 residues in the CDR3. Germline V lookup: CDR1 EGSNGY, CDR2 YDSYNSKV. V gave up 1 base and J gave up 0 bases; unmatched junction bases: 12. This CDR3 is CATWDGPRRGNYYKKLF. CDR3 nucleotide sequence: TGTGCCACCTGGGACGGACCCAGGAGGGGGAATTATTATAAGAAACTCTTT.

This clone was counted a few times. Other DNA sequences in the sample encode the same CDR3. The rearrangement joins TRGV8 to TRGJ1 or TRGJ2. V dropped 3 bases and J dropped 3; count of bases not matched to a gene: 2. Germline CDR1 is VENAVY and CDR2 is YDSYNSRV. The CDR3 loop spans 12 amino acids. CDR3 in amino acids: CATWDLYYKKLF. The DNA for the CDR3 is TGTGCCACCTGGGATCTTTATTATAAGAAACTCTTT.

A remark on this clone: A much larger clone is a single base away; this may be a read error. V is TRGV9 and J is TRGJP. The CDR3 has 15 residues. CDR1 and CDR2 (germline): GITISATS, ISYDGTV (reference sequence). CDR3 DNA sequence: TGTGCCTTGTGGGAGCAAGAGTGGGGCAAAAAAATCAAGGTATTT. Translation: CALWEQEWGKKIKVF.

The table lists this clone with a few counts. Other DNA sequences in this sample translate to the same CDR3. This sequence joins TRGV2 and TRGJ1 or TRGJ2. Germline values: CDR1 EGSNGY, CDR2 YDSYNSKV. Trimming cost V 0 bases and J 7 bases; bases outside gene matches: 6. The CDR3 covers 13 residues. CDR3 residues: CATWDGLGYKKLF. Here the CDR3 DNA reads TGTGCCACCTGGGACGGGCTTGGGTATAAGAAACTCTTT.

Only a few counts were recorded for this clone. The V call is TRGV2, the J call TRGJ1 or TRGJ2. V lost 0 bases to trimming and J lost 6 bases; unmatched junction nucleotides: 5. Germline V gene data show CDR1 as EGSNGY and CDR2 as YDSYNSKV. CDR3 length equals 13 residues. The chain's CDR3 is CATWDGPFYKKLF. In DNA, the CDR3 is TGTGCCACCTGGGACGGGCCTTTTTATAAGAAACTCTTT.

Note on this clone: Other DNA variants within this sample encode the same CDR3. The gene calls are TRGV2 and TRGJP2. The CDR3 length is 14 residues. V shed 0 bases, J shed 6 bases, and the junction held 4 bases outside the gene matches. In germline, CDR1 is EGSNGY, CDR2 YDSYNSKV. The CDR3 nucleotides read TGTGCCACCTGGGACGGGCCCGGTGATTGGATCAAGACGTTT. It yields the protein CATWDGPGDWIKTF.

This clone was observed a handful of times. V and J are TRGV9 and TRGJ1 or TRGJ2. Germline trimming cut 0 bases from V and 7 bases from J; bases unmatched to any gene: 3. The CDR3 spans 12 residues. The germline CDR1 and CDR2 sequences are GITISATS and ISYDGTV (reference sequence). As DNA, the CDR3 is TGTGCCTTGTGGGAGGTGCTCTATAAGAAACTCTTT. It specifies CALWEVLYKKLF.

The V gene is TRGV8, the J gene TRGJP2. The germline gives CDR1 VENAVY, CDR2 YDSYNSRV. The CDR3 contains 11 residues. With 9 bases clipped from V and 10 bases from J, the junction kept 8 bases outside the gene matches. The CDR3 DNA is TGTGCCACCCACGGGTGTTGGATCAAGACGTTT. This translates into CATHGCWIKTF.

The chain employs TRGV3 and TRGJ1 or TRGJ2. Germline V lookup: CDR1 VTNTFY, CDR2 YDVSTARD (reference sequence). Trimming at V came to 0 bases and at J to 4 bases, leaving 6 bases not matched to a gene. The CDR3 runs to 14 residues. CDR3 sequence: CATWDRPGYYKKLF. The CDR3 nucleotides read TGTGCCACCTGGGACAGGCCGGGGTATTATAAGAAACTCTTT.

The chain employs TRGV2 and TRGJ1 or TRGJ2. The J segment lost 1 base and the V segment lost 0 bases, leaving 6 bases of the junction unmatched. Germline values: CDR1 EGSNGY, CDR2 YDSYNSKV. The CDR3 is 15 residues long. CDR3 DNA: TGTGCCACCTGGGACGGGCCAGGTAATTATTATAAGAAACTCTTT. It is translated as CATWDGPGNYYKKLF.

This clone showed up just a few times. The CDR3 nucleotides read TGTGCCTTGTGGGAGGTGCAAGGAGGGCAAGAGTTGGGCAAAAAAATCAAGGTATTT. The encoded protein is CALWEVQGGQELGKKIKVF. This rearrangement joins TRGV9 to TRGJP. V lost 0 bases and J lost 1; bases outside the gene matches: 6. The CDR3 has 19 amino acids. Looked up from germline, CDR1 is GITISATS and CDR2 is ISYDGTV (reference sequence).

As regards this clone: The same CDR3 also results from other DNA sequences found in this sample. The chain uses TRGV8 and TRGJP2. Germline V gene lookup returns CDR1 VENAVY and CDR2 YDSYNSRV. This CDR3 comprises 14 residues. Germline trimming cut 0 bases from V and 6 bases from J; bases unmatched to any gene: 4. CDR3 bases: TGTGCCACCTGGGATAGGCGGGGTGATTGGATCAAGACGTTT. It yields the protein CATWDRRGDWIKTF.

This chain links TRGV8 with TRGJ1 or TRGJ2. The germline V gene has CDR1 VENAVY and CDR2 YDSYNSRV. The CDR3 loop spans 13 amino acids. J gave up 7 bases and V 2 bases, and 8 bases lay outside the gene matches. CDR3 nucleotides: TGTGCCACCTGGGATACCCGACCATATAAGAAACTCTTT. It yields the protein CATWDTRPYKKLF.

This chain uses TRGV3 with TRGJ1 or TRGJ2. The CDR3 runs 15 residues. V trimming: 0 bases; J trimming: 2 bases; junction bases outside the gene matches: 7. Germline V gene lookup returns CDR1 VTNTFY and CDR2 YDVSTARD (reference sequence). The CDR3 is CATWDRPCHYYKKLF. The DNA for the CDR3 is TGTGCCACCTGGGACAGGCCCTGTCATTATTATAAGAAACTCTTT.

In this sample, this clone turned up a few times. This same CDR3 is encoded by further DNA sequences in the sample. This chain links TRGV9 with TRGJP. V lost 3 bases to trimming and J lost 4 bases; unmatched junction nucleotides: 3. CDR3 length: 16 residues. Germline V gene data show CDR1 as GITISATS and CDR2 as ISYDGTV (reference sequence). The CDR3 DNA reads TGTGCCTTGTGGGAGCTACAAGAGTTGGGCAAAAAAATCAAGGTATTT. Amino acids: CALWELQELGKKIKVF.

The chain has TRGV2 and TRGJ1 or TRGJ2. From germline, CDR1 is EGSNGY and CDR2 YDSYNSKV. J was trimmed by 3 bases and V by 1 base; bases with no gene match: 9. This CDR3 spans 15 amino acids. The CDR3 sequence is CATWDGPGSYYKKLF. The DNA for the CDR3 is TGTGCCACCTGGGACGGTCCAGGGAGTTATTATAAGAAACTCTTT.

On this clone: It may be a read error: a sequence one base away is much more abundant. CDR3 bases: TGTGCCTTGTGGGAGGATAAGAAACTCTTT. Amino acid sequence: CALWEDKKLF. V usage is TRGV9 and J usage is TRGJ1 or TRGJ2. The CDR3 totals 10 residues. CDR1 and CDR2 from the germline V gene are GITISATS and ISYDGTV (reference sequence). J was trimmed by 8 bases and V by 2 bases; bases with no gene match: 0.

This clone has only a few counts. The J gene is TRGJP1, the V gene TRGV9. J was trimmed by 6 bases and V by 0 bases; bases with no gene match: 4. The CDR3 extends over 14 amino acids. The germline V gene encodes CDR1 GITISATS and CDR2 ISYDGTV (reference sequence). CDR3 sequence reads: CALWEVQAGWFKIF. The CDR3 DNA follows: TGTGCCTTGTGGGAGGTGCAAGCTGGTTGGTTCAAGATATTT.

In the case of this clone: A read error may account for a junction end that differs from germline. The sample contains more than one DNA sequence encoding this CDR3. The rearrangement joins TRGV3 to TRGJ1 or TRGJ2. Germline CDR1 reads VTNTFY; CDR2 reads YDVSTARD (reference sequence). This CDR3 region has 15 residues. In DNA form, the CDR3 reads TGTGCCACATGGGACAGGCGCCCCGGCTATTATAAGAAACTCTTT. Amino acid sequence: CATWDRRPGYYKKLF.

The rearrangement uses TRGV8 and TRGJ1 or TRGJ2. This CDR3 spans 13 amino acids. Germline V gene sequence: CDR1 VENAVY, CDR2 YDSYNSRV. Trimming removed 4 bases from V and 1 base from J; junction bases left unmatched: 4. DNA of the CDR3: TGTGCCACCTGGGACCTTAATTATTATAAGAAACTCTTT. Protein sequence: CATWDLNYYKKLF.

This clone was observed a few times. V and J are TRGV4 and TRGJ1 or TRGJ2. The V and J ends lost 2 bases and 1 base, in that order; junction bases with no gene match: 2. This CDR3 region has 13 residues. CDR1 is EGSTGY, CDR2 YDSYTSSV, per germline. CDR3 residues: CATWDVNYYKKLF. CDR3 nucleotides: TGTGCCACCTGGGATGTCAATTATTATAAGAAACTCTTT.

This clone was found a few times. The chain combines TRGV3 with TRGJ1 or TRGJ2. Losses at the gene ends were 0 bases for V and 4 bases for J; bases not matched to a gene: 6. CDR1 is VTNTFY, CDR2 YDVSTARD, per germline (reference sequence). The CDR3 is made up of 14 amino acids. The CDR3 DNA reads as TGTGCCACCTGGGACAGGCCTTCCTATTATAAGAAACTCTTT. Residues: CATWDRPSYYKKLF.

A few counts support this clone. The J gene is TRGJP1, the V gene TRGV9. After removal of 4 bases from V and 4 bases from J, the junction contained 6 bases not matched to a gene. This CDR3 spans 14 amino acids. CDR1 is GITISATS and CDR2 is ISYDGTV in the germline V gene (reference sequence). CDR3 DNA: TGTGCCTTGTGGGAAAGGTTCACTGGTTGGTTCAAGATATTT. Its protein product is CALWERFTGWFKIF.